These 19 T cell receptor beta chains share one sample of origin, sequenced in a study of blood T cell repertoires in COVID-19. Only in-frame clones appear in the TCRdb table, and some are missing; sequencing was by immunoSEQ multiplex PCR. The table has approximately 240,000 clones, about 85% seen once; the top ten hold 2.9%. The material sequenced was peripheral blood. All receptors come from a man aged 50 to 60 who had recovered from COVID-19.

The chain is built from TRBV11-1 and TRBJ2-1, with 7 bases matching TRBD2. Germline values: CDR1 SGHAT, CDR2 FQDESV (reference sequence). The CDR3 is 15 residues long. V lost 2 bases and J lost 0; bases outside the gene matches: 1. CDR3 sequence: CASSLRGSSYNEQFF. Written as DNA, the CDR3 is TGTGCCAGCAGCTTACGCGGGAGCTCCTACAATGAGCAGTTCTTC. The whole variable domain, remainder taken from reference TRBV11-1 and TRBJ2-1, is EAEVAQSPRYKITEKSQAVAFWCDPISGHATLYWYRQILGQGPELLVQFQDESVVDDSQLPKDRFSAERLKGVDSTLKIQPAELGDSAMYLCASSLRGSSYNEQFFGPGTRLTVL.

This clone was counted a single time. The V and J genes are TRBV19 and TRBJ2-1; D may be TRBD2 (6 bases). The germline V gene has CDR1 LNHDA and CDR2 SQIVND (reference sequence). V lost 3 bases and J 8 bases, leaving 17 bases between the germline ends. This CDR3 is built from 15 residues. CDR3 amino acids: CASSIAAAGLDEQFF. CDR3 nucleotide sequence: TGTGCCAGTAGTATTGCGGCCGCGGGGTTGGATGAGCAGTTCTTC.

The V call is TRBV4-1, the J call TRBJ2-7; weak D call: TRBD2 (6 bases). Per germline, CDR1 MGHRA and CDR2 YSYEKL. V shed 0 bases and J shed 4 bases, with 19 bases lying between them. This CDR3 spans 17 amino acids. The CDR3 nucleotides are TGCGCCAGCAGCCAAGATCGCAACGGAGGGGTTCGGTACGAGCAGTACTTC. Translated: CASSQDRNGGVRYEQYF.

This CDR3 reads CASSYTTQNTEAFF. In DNA form, the CDR3 reads TGTGCCAGCTCATACACGACACAGAACACTGAAGCTTTCTTT. V usage is TRBV18 and J usage is TRBJ1-1; D gene ambiguous. The CDR3 runs to 14 residues. Trimming left V 5 bases short and J 1 base short, with 11 bases between. Looked up from germline, CDR1 is KGHSH and CDR2 is LQKENI.

This sequence joins TRBV27 and TRBJ2-7; tentative D call: TRBD1 (7 bases). V was pared by 2 bases and J by 0 bases, with 11 bases between. Per germline, CDR1 MNHEY and CDR2 SMNVEV (reference sequence). The CDR3 runs 15 residues. The CDR3 sequence is CASSLGGGPSYEQYF. The CDR3 region has the DNA TGTGCCAGCAGTTTAGGAGGGGGCCCCTCCTACGAGCAGTACTTC.

The chain recombines TRBV7-2 with TRBJ1-1; a possible D gene is TRBD1 (6 bases). The CDR3 sequence is 15 residues long. Trimming took 1 base from V and 10 from J, leaving 19 bases between them. Germline V lookup: CDR1 SGHTA, CDR2 FQGNSA. The CDR3: CASSLEGIGGRRAFF. The CDR3 region has the DNA TGTGCCAGCAGCTTAGAAGGAATAGGGGGAAGGAGAGCTTTCTTT.

A word on this clone: At one end the junction does not follow the germline gene, possibly because of a read error. The rearrangement links TRBV28 to TRBJ2-2; D may be TRBD2 (6 bases). The germline V gene has CDR1 MDHEN and CDR2 SYDVKM. The CDR3 is made up of 16 amino acids. The chain's CDR3 is CASNEGGGSPHRGAVF. DNA of the CDR3: TGTGCCAGCAACGAAGGCGGAGGGAGCCCACACCGGGGAGCTGTTTTT.

The chain carries TRBV19 and TRBJ2-1, with 7 bases lining up with TRBD1. The J segment lost 7 bases and the V segment lost 3 bases, leaving 12 bases of the junction unmatched. The germline V gene encodes CDR1 LNHDA and CDR2 SQIVND (reference sequence). The CDR3 length is 16 residues. Here the CDR3 reads CASSILRRQGKNEQFF. In DNA, the CDR3 is TGTGCCAGTAGTATCCTCCGGAGACAGGGTAAAAATGAGCAGTTCTTC.

The V gene is TRBV15, the J gene TRBJ2-5; 9 bases map to TRBD2. Germline values: CDR1 LNHNV, CDR2 YYDKDF (reference sequence). V lost 0 bases to trimming and J lost 1 base; unmatched junction nucleotides: 9. The CDR3 sequence is 18 residues long. The CDR3, as DNA: TGTGCCACCAGCAGAGAAGTATCGACTAGCGGTTCCCAAGAGACCCAGTACTTC. Encoded protein: CATSREVSTSGSQETQYF.

The gene calls are TRBV7-9 and TRBJ1-3; D might be TRBD1 (6 bases). This CDR3 is 15 amino acids long. CDR1 and CDR2 from the germline V gene are SEHNR and FQNEAQ (reference sequence). Trimming took 5 bases from V and 4 from J, leaving 15 bases between them. DNA for the CDR3: TGTGCCAGCAGCGGCCTACAGGGAATCGGAAACACCATATATTTT. Encoded protein: CASSGLQGIGNTIYF.

The V gene is TRBV9, the J gene TRBJ1-2; D gene ambiguous. The V and J ends lost 0 bases and 4 bases respectively, with 13 bases between them. Looked up from germline, CDR1 is SGDLS and CDR2 is YYNGEE. The CDR3 has 15 amino acids. CDR3 sequence: CASSVGSRSRYGYTF. In nucleotides, the CDR3 is TGTGCCAGCAGCGTAGGGTCCCGTTCGCGCTATGGCTACACCTTC.

The chain recombines TRBV27 with TRBJ2-1; 8 positions agree with TRBD2. CDR3 length: 20 residues. Germline CDR1 MNHEY, CDR2 SMNVEV (reference sequence). The ends lost 1 base at V and 4 bases at J; junction bases unmatched: 18. In nucleotides, the CDR3 is TGTGCCAGCAGTTTATGGTCCGAAACAACCGGGAGCGGGAGATACAATGAGCAGTTCTTC. Its translation: CASSLWSETTGSGRYNEQFF.

The chain carries TRBV6-5 and TRBJ2-4, with 7 positions matching TRBD2. V lost 6 bases and J lost 4; bases outside the gene matches: 6. Per the germline V gene, CDR1 is MNHEY and CDR2 is SVGAGI. This CDR3 spans 14 amino acids. CDR3 protein: CASRNGGSKNIQYF. The CDR3 DNA is TGTGCCAGCAGAAACGGGGGGTCAAAAAACATTCAGTACTTC.

The chain links TRBV6-5 to TRBJ1-5, with 7 bases aligning to TRBD1. This CDR3 contains 15 residues. From germline, CDR1 is MNHEY and CDR2 SVGAGI. V was pared by 5 bases and J by 6 bases, with 10 bases of the junction left unmatched. The CDR3 DNA is TGTGCCAGCAGTAGACAGGGAATAATAGGTCAGCCCCAGCATTTT. Its protein product is CASSRQGIIGQPQHF.

The chain couples TRBV6-1 to TRBJ2-7; D is possibly TRBD1 (5 bases). Germline assignment: CDR1 MNHNS and CDR2 SASEGT. V gave up 3 bases and J gave up 4 bases, with 10 bases separating them. This CDR3 is built from 13 residues. As DNA, the CDR3 is TGTGCCAGCAGTGAGAAGACAGATTACGAGCAGTACTTC. Encoded protein: CASSEKTDYEQYF.

CDR3 protein: CSVVGGGGRVSSYNEQFF. CDR3 nucleotides: TGCAGCGTGGTTGGGGGCGGGGGTAGGGTTAGCTCCTACAATGAGCAGTTCTTC. The chain has TRBV29-1 and TRBJ2-1, with D possibly TRBD2 on 7 matching bases. This CDR3 has 18 amino acids. The germline CDR1 and CDR2 sequences are SQVTM and ANQGSEA. Trimming removed 6 bases from V and 0 bases from J, with 24 bases in between.

The J gene is TRBJ1-5, the V gene TRBV2; the D gene is possibly TRBD1 (5 bases). Germline V gives CDR1 SNHLY, CDR2 FYNNEI. Trimming cost V 4 bases and J 1 base, with 8 bases left between them. There are 14 residues in the CDR3. The CDR3 region is CASSGRQSNQPQHF. CDR3 nucleotides: TGTGCCAGCAGTGGGAGACAGAGCAATCAGCCCCAGCATTTT. Looking up the rest from reference TRBV2 and TRBJ1-5 gives the full variable domain: EPEVTQTPSHQVTQMGQEVILRCVPISNHLYFYWYRQILGQKVEFLVSFYNNEISEKSEIFDDQFSVERPDGSNFTLKIRSTKLEDSAMYFCASSGRQSNQPQHFGDGTRLSIL.

V gene TRBV20-1 combines with J gene TRBJ2-1; 13 nucleotides agree with TRBD2. CDR1 and CDR2 from the germline V gene are DFQATT and SNEGSKA (reference sequence). V lost 3 bases, J lost 4 bases, and 15 bases stayed unmatched. The CDR3 length is 19 residues. CDR3 in amino acids: CSASQTSGRKSVTYNEQFF. The CDR3 coding sequence is TGCAGTGCTAGTCAGACTAGCGGGAGGAAGTCAGTGACGTACAATGAGCAGTTCTTC.

V is TRBV11-2 and J is TRBJ1-6; TRBD1 is a possible D gene (5 bases). The CDR3 contains 14 residues. V was pared by 1 base and J by 13 bases, with 14 bases between. Per germline, CDR1 SGHAT and CDR2 FQNNGV. As DNA, the CDR3 is TGTGCCAGCAGCTTAGGGCCACAGGCGGCCCCCCTCCACTTT. This sequence encodes CASSLGPQAAPLHF.